The 4 T cell receptor beta chains reported below all come from one sample, sequenced in a study of T cell repertoires in cytomegalovirus infection. MiXCR was run by TCRdb on the reads, yielding one entry per CDR3 protein. The profile shows 200,000 to 250,000 distinct CDR3 sequences, about 38% of them singletons. These receptors have no known antigen. The specimen was CD8+ T cells from cultured PBMCs, collected from culture after CMV antigen stimulation. The source of these receptors is a human donor in good health (CMV status not recorded). Some clones in this sample may be carry-over from other donors' samples.

There are many counts of this clonotype. The chain employs TRBV6-2 or TRBV6-3 and TRBJ2-5, with TRBD1 matching 7 bases. This CDR3 comprises 14 residues. The J segment lost 2 bases and the V segment lost 5 bases, leaving 5 bases of the junction unmatched. CDR1 and CDR2 from the germline V gene are MNHEY and SVGEGT. CDR3 region: CASSPRQGQETQYF. CDR3 bases: TGTGCCAGCAGTCCCCGACAGGGACAAGAGACCCAGTACTTC.

This chain uses TRBV20-1 with TRBJ2-6; D is unclear. CDR1 is DFQATT and CDR2 is SNEGSKA in the germline V gene (reference sequence). This CDR3 spans 13 amino acids. Deletions cut 4 bases from V and 4 bases from J, with 8 bases between. CDR3 region: CSANDPGANVLTF. CDR3 DNA sequence: TGCAGTGCTAATGATCCGGGGGCCAACGTCCTGACTTTC.

In this sample, this clonotype turned up a few times. The rearrangement links TRBV28 to TRBJ2-2, with 7 bases fitting TRBD2. This CDR3 has 17 amino acids. Germline V lookup: CDR1 MDHEN, CDR2 SYDVKM. Unmatched junction bases numbered 14, after V lost 5 bases and J lost 5 bases. The CDR3 DNA follows: TGTGCCAGCAGTCTTGACCCAAGGGGACTATTGACCGGGGAGCTGTTTTTT. Encoded protein: CASSLDPRGLLTGELFF.

The rearrangement uses TRBV19 and TRBJ1-4; D not certain. The ends were cut back, 9 bases at V and 6 bases at J, with 17 bases in the middle. The CDR3 has 14 amino acids. CDR1 and CDR2 from the germline V gene are LNHDA and SQIVND (reference sequence). CDR3 protein: CARGRSESDEKLFF. CDR3 in DNA: TGTGCCAGGGGCAGGTCTGAGTCCGATGAAAAACTGTTTTTT. The whole variable domain, remainder taken from reference TRBV19 and TRBJ1-4, is DGGITQSPKYLFRKEGQNVTLSCEQNLNHDAMYWYRQDPGQGLRLIYYSQIVNDFQKGDIAEGYSVSREKKESFPLTVTSAQKNPTAFYLCARGRSESDEKLFFGSGTQLSVL.